The 30 T cell receptor beta chains listed next were all sequenced from one sample in a study of blood T cells in healthy people across ages. Together with a sample-barcoded 5' primer, a J-beta primer mix was included in a second PCR lasting roughly 7 to 11 cycles. A single record per CDR3 protein comes from TCRdb applying MiXCR to the 5' RACE reads. Altogether about a million distinct CDR3 sequences are present, approximately 38% being singletons, with the ten largest covering 13%. Sample: blood. The receptors come from a man younger than 35 in good health.

Comment on this clonotype: At one boundary the junction diverges from the germline segment, which might be a read error. The chain carries TRBV13 and TRBJ2-3; D possibly matches TRBD1 or TRBD2 (5 bases each). The CDR3 runs 15 residues. From germline, CDR1 is PRHDT and CDR2 FYEKMQ (reference sequence). CDR3 in DNA: TGTGCCAGCAGCTTGGGAAGGGGAGCCACAGAGACGCAGTATTTT. Translating it yields CASSLGRGATETQYF.

Only a few counts were recorded for this clonotype. The chain links TRBV20-1 to TRBJ1-5, with 9 bases lining up with TRBD1. The CDR3 consists of 13 residues. CDR1 is DFQATT and CDR2 is SNEGSKA in the germline V gene (reference sequence). Germline trimming cut 7 bases from V and 7 bases from J; bases unmatched to any gene: 8. The CDR3 region has the DNA TGCAGTGGCGCACAGGGGGCCTTCCAGCCCCAGCATTTT. Protein sequence: CSGAQGAFQPQHF.

In its sample, this clonotype was seen a few times. The chain couples TRBV29-1 to TRBJ1-2; no reliable D call. Germline V gene lookup returns CDR1 SQVTM and CDR2 ANQGSEA. V lost 4 bases, J lost 7 bases, and 10 bases lay in between. The CDR3 runs 11 residues. The CDR3 DNA reads TGCAGCGTTGGAGGGCCTATTGGCTACACCTTC. Translated: CSVGGPIGYTF.

The chain couples TRBV6-6 to TRBJ1-4; no clear D. The CDR3 is 15 amino acids. V was cut by 5 bases and J by 4 bases, with 14 bases left in between. Germline CDR1 is MNHNY and CDR2 is SVGAGI (reference sequence). The CDR3 nucleotides read TGTGCCAGCAGTACCCCCACGGGTAATAATGAAAAACTGTTTTTT. As protein: CASSTPTGNNEKLFF.

Concerning this clonotype: A read error may produce the germline difference seen at one junction end. The chain is built from TRBV6-5 and TRBJ2-1, with D tentatively TRBD1 or TRBD2 (5 bases each). The CDR3 has 14 residues. Germline CDR1 is MNHEY and CDR2 is SVGAGI. CDR3 DNA sequence: TGTGCCAGCAGTAACTCGAGAGGGGTGGATGAGCAGTTCTTC. Protein: CASSNSRGVDEQFF.

Here the CDR3 reads CASSPLMTGDDGYTF. The CDR3 DNA is TGTGCCAGCAGCCCTCTTATGACCGGGGACGATGGCTACACCTTC. The chain couples TRBV7-9 to TRBJ1-2; maybe TRBD1 (5 bases). V was trimmed by 5 bases and J by 6 bases, leaving 19 bases between them. This CDR3 is 15 amino acids long. Germline CDR1 reads SEHNR; CDR2 reads FQNEAQ (reference sequence). Based on the CDR3 plus reference TRBV7-9 and TRBJ1-2, the full variable domain is DTGVSQNPRHKITKRGQNVTFRCDPISEHNRLYWYRQTLGQGPEFLTYFQNEAQLEKSRLLSDRFSAERPKGSFSTLEIQRTEQGDSAMYLCASSPLMTGDDGYTFGSGTRLTVV.

The chain carries TRBV6-5 and TRBJ2-3, with 7 bases aligning to TRBD2. Germline V gene sequence: CDR1 MNHEY, CDR2 SVGAGI. The CDR3 spans 12 residues. The CDR3 sequence: CAAGGSTDTQYF. The CDR3 DNA is TGTGCGGCCGGGGGGAGCACAGATACGCAGTATTTT.

This clonotype showed up just a few times. The chain carries TRBV9 and TRBJ2-3; D may be TRBD1 or TRBD2 (5 bases each). V lost 0 bases and J lost 0, with 11 bases in between. The CDR3 is made up of 16 amino acids. Germline assignment: CDR1 SGDLS and CDR2 YYNGEE. The CDR3: CASSVAEGSSTDTQYF. The CDR3 DNA is TGTGCCAGCAGCGTAGCTGAGGGGTCCAGCACAGATACGCAGTATTTT.

J is TRBJ1-5 and V is TRBV7-9; D unresolved. CDR1 is SEHNR, CDR2 FQNEAQ, per germline (reference sequence). The CDR3 is 14 residues long. Trimming left V 7 bases short and J 5 bases short, with 15 bases between. This CDR3 is CASNLPSGDQPQHF. The CDR3 region has the DNA TGTGCCAGCAACCTACCGTCGGGAGATCAGCCCCAGCATTTT.

The chain combines TRBV6-2 or TRBV6-3 with TRBJ2-1; 10 positions match TRBD2. Trimming cost V 3 bases and J 8 bases; bases outside gene matches: 7. CDR1 is MNHEY and CDR2 is SVGEGT in the germline V gene. The CDR3 runs to 15 residues. CDR3 region: CASSYGLAGAHEQFF. In DNA form, the CDR3 reads TGTGCCAGCAGTTATGGCCTAGCGGGGGCGCATGAGCAGTTCTTC.

The CDR3 coding sequence is TGTGCCAGCAGCCAAGAAAGCCAGGGAAAAGTTGGCTACACCTTC. Its protein product is CASSQESQGKVGYTF. V gene TRBV3-1 combines with J gene TRBJ1-2, with D perhaps matching TRBD1 (5 bases). The V end was cut by 0 bases, the J end by 7 bases, with 15 bases between. The length of the CDR3 is 15 residues. Germline CDR1 LGHDT, CDR2 YNNKEL (reference sequence).

The CDR3 spells CASSMGPFRATNYGYTF. The CDR3 nucleotides are TGTGCCAGCAGTATGGGACCTTTCAGGGCGACTAACTATGGCTACACCTTC. V is TRBV2 and J is TRBJ1-2, with D perhaps TRBD1 (5 bases). The CDR3 length is 17 residues. V lost 5 bases, J lost 0 bases, and 19 bases lay in between. The V gene's germline CDR1 is SNHLY and CDR2 FYNNEI.

The chain carries TRBV25-1 and TRBJ1-4, with unresolved D. The germline gives CDR1 MGHDK, CDR2 SYGVNS. The V end lost 1 base, the J end lost 7 bases, and 10 bases lay between the germline ends. The CDR3 has 14 amino acids. In DNA form, the CDR3 reads TGTGCCAGCAGTGAATCTGACTCCGGTGAAAAACTGTTTTTT. Protein: CASSESDSGEKLFF.

This clonotype has only a few counts. The chain joins TRBV12-5 to TRBJ2-2; D is uncertain. The CDR3 loop spans 13 amino acids. Germline V lookup: CDR1 LGHNT, CDR2 FRNRAP. V shed 5 bases and J shed 6 bases, with 10 bases lying between them. CDR3 residues: CASGVREAGELFF. CDR3 bases: TGTGCTAGTGGTGTGCGCGAGGCCGGGGAGCTGTTTTTT.

In this sample, this clonotype turned up once. J is TRBJ2-3 and V is TRBV12-3 or TRBV12-4, with 7 bases aligning to TRBD1. The ends lost 8 bases at V and 3 bases at J; junction bases unmatched: 14. There are 16 residues in the CDR3. The CDR3 DNA is TGTGCCAGCGCTGCACCATCCAGGGGGAGAACAGATACGCAGTATTTT. It yields the protein CASAAPSRGRTDTQYF.

The V and J genes are TRBV5-1 and TRBJ2-1; TRBD2 matches 8 bases. This CDR3 has 17 amino acids. CDR1 is SGHRS, CDR2 YFSETQ, per germline. Losses at the gene ends were 4 bases for V and 4 bases for J; bases not matched to a gene: 13. As DNA, the CDR3 is TGCGCCAGCAGCCCCGACTCCCTAGCGGGCACTTACAATGAGCAGTTCTTC. Translation gives CASSPDSLAGTYNEQFF.

This clonotype appeared a few times. The V call is TRBV10-3, the J call TRBJ1-1; D is perhaps TRBD1 (5 bases). Germline CDR1 and CDR2: ENHRY and SYGVKD. V was trimmed by 7 bases and J by 1 base, leaving 13 bases between them. This CDR3 has 14 amino acids. As DNA, the CDR3 is TGTGCCATCATCTCCGGGACGGCGAACACTGAAGCTTTCTTT. Protein product: CAIISGTANTEAFF.

This clonotype has just a few counts. The CDR3 protein is CASSLDPPGRTEAFF. The DNA for the CDR3 is TGTGCCAGCAGCTTGGACCCCCCGGGTCGGACTGAAGCTTTCTTT. This chain connects TRBV12-3 or TRBV12-4 to TRBJ1-1; D uncertain. Trimming removed 6 bases from V and 5 bases from J, with 19 bases in between. The CDR3 is made up of 15 amino acids.

The chain recombines TRBV20-1 with TRBJ2-3; TRBD2 matches 9 bases. This CDR3 comprises 14 residues. The germline CDR1 and CDR2 sequences are DFQATT and SNEGSKA (reference sequence). The ends lost 3 bases at V and 6 bases at J; junction bases unmatched: 7. CDR3 DNA: TGCAGTGCTAGCCCCCGGACTAGCGCGGATACGCAGTATTTT. Its translation: CSASPRTSADTQYF.

This clonotype has only one observation. A much larger clone sits a single nucleotide away, making a read error possible. The genes are TRBV29-1 and TRBJ2-5; D may be TRBD1 (5 bases). The CDR3 has 14 residues. Germline assignment: CDR1 SQVTM and CDR2 ANQGSEA. Trimming pared 3 bases from V and 11 bases from J, leaving 22 bases between. The CDR3 reads CSVDRQGIGNEQYF. As DNA, the CDR3 is TGCAGCGTTGATCGGCAGGGAATCGGCAATGAGCAGTACTTC.

The chain carries TRBV7-2 and TRBJ1-5; 9 positions agree with TRBD1. With V trimmed by 3 bases and J by 4 bases, 4 bases remained unmatched. The CDR3 runs to 15 residues. Germline loops: CDR1 SGHTA, CDR2 FQGNSA. The CDR3 nucleotides are TGTGCCAGCAGCTTCACAGGGGGCCAGAATCAGCCCCAGCATTTT. Residues: CASSFTGGQNQPQHF.

Regarding this clonotype: At one end, the junction sequence differs from germline, possibly due to a read error. This chain uses TRBV12-3 or TRBV12-4 with TRBJ1-1; D remains ambiguous. The CDR3 is 14 amino acids. The CDR3 here is CAGSLRVTSTEAFF. CDR3 in DNA: TGTGCCGGCAGTTTGAGGGTTACCAGCACTGAAGCTTTCTTT.

With regard to this clonotype: A much larger clonotype is one base distant, so this may be a read error. V is TRBV12-3 or TRBV12-4 and J is TRBJ1-2, with D perhaps matching TRBD1 (5 bases). The ends were cut back, 6 bases at V and 5 bases at J, with 16 bases in the middle. The CDR3 spans 14 residues. The CDR3 here is CASRKTGDWYGYTF. CDR3 nucleotides: TGTGCCAGCAGGAAAACGGGGGATTGGTATGGCTACACCTTC.

Concerning this clonotype itself: One end of the junction is discordant with germline, which a read error may explain. This CDR3 is CSTSRQTYNEQFF. In DNA form, the CDR3 reads TGCAGTACTAGTCGGCAGACCTACAATGAGCAGTTCTTC. The J gene is TRBJ2-1, the V gene TRBV20-1; perhaps TRBD2 as D (5 bases). CDR3 length equals 13 residues. Per germline, CDR1 DFQATT and CDR2 SNEGSKA (reference sequence).

The V and J genes are TRBV12-3 or TRBV12-4 and TRBJ2-5; no clear D. This CDR3 spans 12 amino acids. Trimming shortened V by 4 bases and J by 11 bases, and 14 bases separated the two germline ends. The CDR3 DNA reads TGTGCCAGCAGTTCTAGTTCCAATGAGCAGTACTTC. It is translated as CASSSSSNEQYF.

A word on this clonotype: The junction and the germline gene differ at one end; a read error may be behind it. The rearrangement links TRBV4-3 to TRBJ2-3; D not resolved. The CDR3 length is 16 residues. Germline CDR1 LGHNA, CDR2 YSLEER. Here the CDR3 reads CASSQEASRSTETQYF. DNA for the CDR3: TGCGCCAGCAGCCAAGAGGCCAGTCGAAGCACAGAGACGCAGTATTTT.

This clonotype came up once. The J gene is TRBJ1-5, the V gene TRBV12-3 or TRBV12-4; D not certain. The CDR3 contains 13 residues. Between the trimmed V and J ends, which lost 4 bases and 5 bases, there was a span of 9 bases. The CDR3 reads CASSSGYDQPQHF. In nucleotides, the CDR3 is TGTGCCAGCAGTTCGGGATACGATCAGCCCCAGCATTTT.

This clonotype was counted a few times. This chain links TRBV12-3 or TRBV12-4 with TRBJ2-1, with D hard to call. This CDR3 is built from 15 residues. V shed 5 bases and J shed 4 bases, with 15 bases lying between them. CDR3 bases: TGTGCCAGCAGTCCGGTTGTTGAACTGTACAATGAGCAGTTCTTC. Amino acids: CASSPVVELYNEQFF.

This clonotype was detected a few times. The chain carries TRBV7-9 and TRBJ2-7, with D uncertain. Germline V gene lookup returns CDR1 SEHNR and CDR2 FQNEAQ (reference sequence). This CDR3 contains 14 residues. V was cut by 4 bases and J by 0 bases, with 10 bases left in between. The CDR3 DNA is TGTGCCAGCAGCTCGACCCAGAGCTCCTACGAGCAGTACTTC. It specifies CASSSTQSSYEQYF.

This clonotype appeared a few times. This chain connects TRBV5-1 to TRBJ2-1; TRBD2 agrees at 11 bases. Germline loops: CDR1 SGHRS, CDR2 YFSETQ. Unmatched junction bases numbered 2, after V lost 1 base and J lost 8 bases. This CDR3 contains 14 residues. The CDR3 DNA follows: TGCGCCAGCAGCTTGTTACTAGCGGGGGATGAGCAGTTCTTC. Translated: CASSLLLAGDEQFF.